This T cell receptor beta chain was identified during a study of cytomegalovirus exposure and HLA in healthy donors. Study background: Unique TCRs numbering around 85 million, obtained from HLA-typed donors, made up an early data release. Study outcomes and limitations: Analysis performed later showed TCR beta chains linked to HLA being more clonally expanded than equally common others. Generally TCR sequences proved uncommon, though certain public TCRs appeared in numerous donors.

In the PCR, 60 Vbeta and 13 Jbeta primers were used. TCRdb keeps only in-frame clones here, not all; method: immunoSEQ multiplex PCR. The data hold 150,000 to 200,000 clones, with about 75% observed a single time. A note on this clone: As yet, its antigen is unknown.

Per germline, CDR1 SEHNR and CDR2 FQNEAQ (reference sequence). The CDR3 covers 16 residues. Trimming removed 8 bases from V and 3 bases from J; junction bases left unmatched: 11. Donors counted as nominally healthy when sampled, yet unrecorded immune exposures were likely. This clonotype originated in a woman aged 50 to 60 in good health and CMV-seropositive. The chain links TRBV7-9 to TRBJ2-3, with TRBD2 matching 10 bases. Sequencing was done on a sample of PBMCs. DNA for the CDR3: TGTGCCAGCGACCCAGGACGGACTAGCGGAACAGATACGCAGTATTTT. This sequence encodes CASDPGRTSGTDTQYF.